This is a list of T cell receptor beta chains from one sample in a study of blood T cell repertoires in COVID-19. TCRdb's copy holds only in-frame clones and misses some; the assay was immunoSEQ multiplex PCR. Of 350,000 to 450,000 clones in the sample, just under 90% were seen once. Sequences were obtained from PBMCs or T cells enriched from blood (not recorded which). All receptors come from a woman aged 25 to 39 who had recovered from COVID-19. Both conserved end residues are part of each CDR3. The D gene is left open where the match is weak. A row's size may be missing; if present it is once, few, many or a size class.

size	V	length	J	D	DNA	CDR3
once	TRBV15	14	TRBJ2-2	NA	TGTGCCACCCGAGACTATCTCGGCACCGGGGAGCTGTTTTTT	CATRDYLGTGELFF
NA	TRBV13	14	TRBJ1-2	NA	TGTGCCAGCAGCTTTTCAGGGGTGAACTATGGCTACACCTTC	CASSFSGVNYGYTF
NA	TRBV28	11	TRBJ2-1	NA	TGTGCCAGCAGTACAGGGTATGAGCAGTTCTTC	CASSTGYEQFF
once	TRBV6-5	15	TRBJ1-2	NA	TGTGCCAGCAGTTACTCGAGTAAGGGGTCGGGTGGCTACACCTTC	CASSYSSKGSGGYTF
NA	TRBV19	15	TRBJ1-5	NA	TGTGCCAGTAGTATCACTCAGGCAGGGGACCAGCCCCAGCATTTT	CASSITQAGDQPQHF
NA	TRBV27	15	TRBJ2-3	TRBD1	TGTGCCAGCAGTTCGGGACAGGGGGCCAGGGATACGCAGTATTTT	CASSSGQGARDTQYF
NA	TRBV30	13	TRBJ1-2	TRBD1	TGTGCCTGGGGCAGGGGGTCCCTCTATGGCTACACCTTC	CAWGRGSLYGYTF
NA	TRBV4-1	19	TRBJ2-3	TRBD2	TGCGCCAGCAGCCAAGATCTGGGTGGACTAGCGGCTAGCACAGATACGCAGTATTTT	CASSQDLGGLAASTDTQYF
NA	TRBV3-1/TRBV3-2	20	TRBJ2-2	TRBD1	TGTGCCAGCAGCCAAGAGGGCTCAGGGGGCGACTCTCGATACACCGGGGAGCTGTTTTTT	CASSQEGSGGDSRYTGELFF
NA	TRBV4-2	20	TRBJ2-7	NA	TGTGCCAGCAGCCAAGGGCCTCGCCCTGGGGGCAGGGGCACGTCCTACGAGCAGTACTTC	CASSQGPRPGGRGTSYEQYF
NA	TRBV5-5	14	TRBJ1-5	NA	TGTGCCAGCAGCAGCGGGACACCCAATCAGCCCCAGCATTTT	CASSSGTPNQPQHF
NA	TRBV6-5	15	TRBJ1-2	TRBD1	TGTGCCAGCAGTTACTCTAGGCAGGGGGCGGCCGGCTACACCTTC	CASSYSRQGAAGYTF
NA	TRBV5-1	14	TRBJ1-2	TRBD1	TGCGCCAGCAGCTTGCAAGGGGGCTTTGGTGGCTACACCTTC	CASSLQGGFGGYTF
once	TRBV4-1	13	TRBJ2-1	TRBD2	TGCGCCAGCAGCCAGGTAGCGGGTCATGAGCAGTTCTTC	CASSQVAGHEQFF
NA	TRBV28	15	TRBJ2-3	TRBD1	TGTGCCAGCAGCAGCCCCAGGGGGCCCACAGATACGCAGTATTTT	CASSSPRGPTDTQYF
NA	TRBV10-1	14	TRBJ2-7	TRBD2	TGCGCCAGCAGTGCTAGCGGGAGGGCCTACGAGCAGTACTTC	CASSASGRAYEQYF
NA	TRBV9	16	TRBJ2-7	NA	TGTGCCAGCAGCGTAGGGCCAGGGGTGGATAGGTACGAGCAGTACTTC	CASSVGPGVDRYEQYF
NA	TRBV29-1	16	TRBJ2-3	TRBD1	TGCAGCGTTGTTCCTACACAGGGGGCAGAGGCAGATACGCAGTATTTT	CSVVPTQGAEADTQYF
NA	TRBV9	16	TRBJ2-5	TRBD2	TGTGCCAGCAGCACAAAGCGGGACCCCCGAACGGAGACCCAGTACTTC	CASSTKRDPRTETQYF
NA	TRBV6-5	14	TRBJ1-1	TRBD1	TGTGCCAGCAGAAAGAACAGGGGGAACACTGAAGCTTTCTTT	CASRKNRGNTEAFF
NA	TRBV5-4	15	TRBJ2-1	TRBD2	TGTGCCAGCAGCTTGCCTGCGGGAGGCTACAATGAGCAGTTCTTC	CASSLPAGGYNEQFF
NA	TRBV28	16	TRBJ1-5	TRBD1	TGTGCCAGCAGGACCGGGACAGGGCTACGCAATCAGCCCCAGCATTTT	CASRTGTGLRNQPQHF
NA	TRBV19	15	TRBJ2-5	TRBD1	TGTGCCAGTAGGGGGACAGGTACTAGACAAGAGACCCAGTACTTC	CASRGTGTRQETQYF
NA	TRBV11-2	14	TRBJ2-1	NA	TGTGCCAGCAGCCGTGGAGGGGCCTACAATGAGCAGTTCTTC	CASSRGGAYNEQFF
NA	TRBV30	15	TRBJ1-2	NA	TGTGCCTGGAGTGTACCCATCGGGGGGGGCTATGGCTACACCTTC	CAWSVPIGGGYGYTF
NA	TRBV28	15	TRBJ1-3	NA	TGTGCCAGCAGTTTACAGGTCCACTCTGGAAACACCATATATTTT	CASSLQVHSGNTIYF
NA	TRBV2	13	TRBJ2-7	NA	TGTGCCAGCCGGAGGTTTAGCTCCTACGAGCAGTACTTC	CASRRFSSYEQYF
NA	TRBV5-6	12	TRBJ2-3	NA	TGTGCCAGCACGCGTAGCACAGATACGCAGTATTTT	CASTRSTDTQYF
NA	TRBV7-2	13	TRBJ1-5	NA	TGTGCCAGCAGCGTTAGGGGTAATCAGCCCCAGCATTTT	CASSVRGNQPQHF
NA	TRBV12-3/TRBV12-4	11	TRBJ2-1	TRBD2	TGTGCCAGCAGCATAGCGGGGGAGCAGTTCTTC	CASSIAGEQFF
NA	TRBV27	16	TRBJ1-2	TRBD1	TGTGCCAGCAGTTTATATGCCGGGACAGGGTCCTATGGCTACACCTTC	CASSLYAGTGSYGYTF
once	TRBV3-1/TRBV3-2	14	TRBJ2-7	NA	TGTGCCAGCAGCCGGGCCACTTTAAACTACGAGCAGTACTTC	CASSRATLNYEQYF
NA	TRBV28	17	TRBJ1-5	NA	TGTGCCAGCAGTCCCCGAGCCTTTGGGGGGGGCAATCAGCCCCAGCATTTT	CASSPRAFGGGNQPQHF
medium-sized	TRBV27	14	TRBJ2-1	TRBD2	TGTGCCAGCAGGAATAGCGGGAGAAACAATGAGCAGTTCTTC	CASRNSGRNNEQFF
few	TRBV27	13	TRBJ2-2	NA	TGTGCCAGCATTAACAGGGTAGGCGGGGAGCTGTTTTTT	CASINRVGGELFF